This T cell receptor beta chain is drawn from a study of PD-1 blockade in classical Hodgkin lymphoma. On this clone itself: What it recognizes is unknown.

Germline V gene data show CDR1 as LNHDA and CDR2 as SQIVND (reference sequence). Trimming shortened V by 10 bases and J by 1 base, and 13 bases separated the two germline ends. CDR3 size: 13 residues. The table came from immunoSEQ multiplex PCR; TCRdb's copy has only in-frame clones and leaves some out. Among more than 140,000 clones, nearly 80% were seen once, and the ten largest hold 9.2%. Study results and caveats: Newly diagnosed patients were reported to exhibit reduced baseline TCR diversity relative to healthy donors.

Each and every patient relapsed after autologous stem cell transplantation, and patients got differing brentuximab vedotin exposure. Best responses fell into complete response, partial response or progressive disease. This clonotype originated in a human donor with classical Hodgkin lymphoma. The chain combines TRBV19 with TRBJ1-1; D call uncertain. Sequencing used peripheral blood mononuclear cells (PBMCs), obtained before the second cycle of nivolumab. The CDR3, as DNA: TGTGCCACCACGGGAGCGTGGAACACTGAAGCTTTCTTT. Translated, it gives CATTGAWNTEAFF.